This passage covers 21 T cell receptor beta chains from one sample sequenced in a study of cytomegalovirus exposure and HLA in healthy donors. Amplification used 60 Vbeta primers and 13 Jbeta primers. Some clones are missing from TCRdb's copy, which holds only in-frame ones; the method was immunoSEQ multiplex PCR. This sample has 150,000 to 200,000 clones, with 75% to 80% found just once. Sequenced: PBMCs. The receptors here all came from a man aged 45-65 years in good health and CMV-seropositive.

This chain connects TRBV6-8 to TRBJ1-1; TRBD1 agrees at 7 bases. Germline CDR1 MNHGY, CDR2 SAAAGT. Unmatched junction bases numbered 10, after V lost 6 bases and J lost 0 bases. The CDR3 consists of 16 residues. CDR3 nucleotide sequence: TGTGCCAGCAGCCGGGACAGTCTCTGCATGAACACTGAAGCTTTCTTT. Translation: CASSRDSLCMNTEAFF.

This clone showed up just a few times. The chain uses TRBV5-1 and TRBJ1-2; 7 nucleotides align to TRBD1. Trimming removed 4 bases from V and 10 bases from J; junction bases left unmatched: 7. CDR3 length: 12 amino acids. Germline CDR1 SGHRS, CDR2 YFSETQ. The CDR3, as DNA: TGCGCCAGCAGCCCTTCGACAGGGTCCTACACCTTC. Translation: CASSPSTGSYTF.

The rearrangement uses TRBV10-2 and TRBJ1-6; 8 bases align to TRBD1. From germline, CDR1 is WSHSY and CDR2 SAAADI. V was pared by 7 bases and J by 7 bases, with 9 bases of the junction left unmatched. This CDR3 is built from 15 residues. The CDR3: CASTGGTGWNSPLHF. CDR3 DNA sequence: TGCGCCAGCACTGGAGGGACAGGCTGGAATTCACCCCTCCACTTT.

This chain joins TRBV6-5 and TRBJ1-5; 7 nucleotides line up with TRBD1. CDR1 is MNHEY and CDR2 is SVGAGI in the germline V gene. The junction had 4 bases not matched to a gene; V was cut back by 6 bases and J by 2 bases. This CDR3 comprises 14 residues. The CDR3 here is CASRRDRGNQPQHF. In nucleotides, the CDR3 is TGTGCCAGCAGGCGCGACAGGGGCAATCAGCCCCAGCATTTT.

This rearrangement joins TRBV6-5 to TRBJ1-2; no reliable D call. The CDR3 has 14 amino acids. Per germline, CDR1 MNHEY and CDR2 SVGAGI. With 4 bases removed from V and 2 bases from J, the gap between germline ends came to 11 bases. The CDR3 here is CASSFEGWNYGYTF. CDR3 nucleotide sequence: TGTGCCAGCAGTTTTGAGGGTTGGAACTATGGCTACACCTTC.

J is TRBJ1-2 and V is TRBV2; D not certain. The CDR3 is 13 residues long. Trimming pared 3 bases from V and 5 bases from J, leaving 10 bases between. From germline, CDR1 is SNHLY and CDR2 FYNNEI. CDR3 loop: CASSDGRLYGYTF. CDR3 nucleotide sequence: TGTGCCAGCAGTGACGGTAGATTATATGGCTACACCTTC.

The chain combines TRBV10-3 with TRBJ2-7; 8 positions agree with TRBD2. Germline assignment: CDR1 ENHRY and CDR2 SYGVKD. The V and J ends lost 3 bases and 6 bases, in that order; junction bases with no gene match: 7. The CDR3 extends over 14 amino acids. The CDR3 bases are TGTGCCATCAGTGACATGCGGGGGGCGGGCGAGCAGTACTTC. Its protein is CAISDMRGAGEQYF.

The chain joins TRBV7-9 to TRBJ1-1, with 10 bases aligning to TRBD1. The CDR3 has 16 amino acids. V dropped 1 base and J dropped 1; count of bases not matched to a gene: 3. The germline V gene has CDR1 SEHNR and CDR2 FQNEAQ (reference sequence). The CDR3 nucleotides are TGTGCCAGCAGCTTAGTGGGACAGGGGACGAACACTGAAGCTTTCTTT. It translates to CASSLVGQGTNTEAFF. Full variable domain (rest looked up from reference TRBV7-9 and TRBJ1-1): DTGVSQNPRHKITKRGQNVTFRCDPISEHNRLYWYRQTLGQGPEFLTYFQNEAQLEKSRLLSDRFSAERPKGSFSTLEIQRTEQGDSAMYLCASSLVGQGTNTEAFFGQGTRLTVV.

The chain joins TRBV5-1 to TRBJ2-2, with D possibly being TRBD2 (5 bases). Germline lookup yields CDR1 SGHRS and CDR2 YFSETQ. The CDR3 is 14 amino acids. V dropped 1 base and J dropped 6 bases, with 10 bases sitting between them. CDR3 DNA sequence: TGCGCCAGCAGCTTGTCTCGGGGTTCCGGGGAGCTGTTTTTT. Its translation: CASSLSRGSGELFF.

The V gene is TRBV2, the J gene TRBJ2-3, with 9 bases identical to TRBD1. The CDR3 length is 14 residues. From germline, CDR1 is SNHLY and CDR2 FYNNEI. V lost 6 bases to trimming and J lost 0 bases; unmatched junction nucleotides: 1. The CDR3 DNA reads as TGTGCCAGCAGACAGGGGGCAAGCACAGATACGCAGTATTTT. Translation: CASRQGASTDTQYF.

V usage is TRBV28 and J usage is TRBJ2-5; 9 nucleotides line up with TRBD2. The CDR3 consists of 17 residues. J was trimmed by 2 bases and V by 1 base; bases with no gene match: 8. CDR1 MDHEN and CDR2 SYDVKM come from the germline V gene. CDR3 residues: CASSLYLSGGFQETQYF. The CDR3 bases are TGTGCCAGCAGTTTATATCTGAGCGGGGGGTTTCAAGAGACCCAGTACTTC. The variable domain in full, with the rest retrieved from reference TRBV28 and TRBJ2-5, is DVKVTQSSRYLVKRTGEKVFLECVQDMDHENMFWYRQDPGLGLRLIYFSYDVKMKEKGDIPEGYSVSREKKERFSLILESASTNQTSMYLCASSLYLSGGFQETQYFGPGTRLLVL.

The chain recombines TRBV23-1 with TRBJ1-4; no clear D gene. TRBV23-1 is marked as an open reading frame, function uncertain. V was pared by 7 bases and J by 0 bases, with 6 bases between. The CDR3 runs 13 residues. CDR3 in DNA: TGCGCCAGCACCCCTACAACTAATGAAAAACTGTTTTTT. Translated: CASTPTTNEKLFF.

V usage is TRBV11-3 and J usage is TRBJ2-2, with D uncertain. V lost 0 bases, J lost 4 bases, and 9 bases lay in between. The CDR3 extends over 15 amino acids. From germline, CDR1 is SGHNT and CDR2 YENEEA. CDR3 DNA sequence: TGTGCCAGCAGCTTAGATTCTAGAATCACCGGGGAGCTGTTTTTT. Residues: CASSLDSRITGELFF. Using reference TRBV11-3 and TRBJ2-2 for the parts outside the CDR3, the full variable domain is EAGVVQSPRYKIIEKKQPVAFWCNPISGHNTLYWYLQNLGQGPELLIRYENEEAVDDSQLPKDRFSAERLKGVDSTLKIQPAELGDSAVYLCASSLDSRITGELFFGEGSRLTVL.

On this clone: The same CDR3 also results from other DNA sequences found in this sample. This sequence joins TRBV15 and TRBJ2-5; the match to TRBD2 covers 8 bases. V trimming: 5 bases; J trimming: 5 bases; junction bases outside the gene matches: 7. Germline V gives CDR1 LNHNV, CDR2 YYDKDF (reference sequence). This CDR3 is built from 14 residues. The CDR3 is CATSLRGGGETQYF. CDR3 sequence (DNA): TGTGCCACCAGCCTACGGGGGGGAGGCGAGACCCAGTACTTC.

The chain uses TRBV7-9 and TRBJ1-2, with 8 positions matching TRBD1. This CDR3 is built from 13 residues. Unmatched junction bases numbered 6, after V lost 4 bases and J lost 8 bases. Germline lookup yields CDR1 SEHNR and CDR2 FQNEAQ (reference sequence). The CDR3: CASSSGQVGGYTF. CDR3 sequence (DNA): TGTGCCAGCAGCTCGGGACAGGTTGGGGGCTACACCTTC.

The chain has TRBV19 and TRBJ1-1; TRBD1 might be the D (6 bases). Germline V CDR1 and CDR2: LNHDA, SQIVND (reference sequence). This CDR3 is 16 amino acids long. V was clipped by 5 bases and J by 0 bases, with 16 bases between them. DNA of the CDR3: TGTGCCAGTAGTTGGGATGGACAGACCATGAACACTGAAGCTTTCTTT. This sequence encodes CASSWDGQTMNTEAFF.

The chain uses TRBV4-1 and TRBJ1-2, with 10 bases identical to TRBD1. This CDR3 comprises 15 residues. V was pared by 0 bases and J by 7 bases, with 5 bases of the junction left unmatched. From germline, CDR1 is MGHRA and CDR2 YSYEKL. The DNA of the CDR3 is TGCGCCAGCAGCCAAGATTTTGGGACAGGGGTTGGCTACACCTTC. Translating gives CASSQDFGTGVGYTF.

The chain uses TRBV27 and TRBJ1-6; 7 bases are a match to TRBD1. The CDR3 sequence is 16 residues long. V was pared by 8 bases and J by 2 bases, with 9 bases of the junction left unmatched. Germline V gene lookup returns CDR1 MNHEY and CDR2 SMNVEV (reference sequence). As DNA, the CDR3 is TGTGCCAGCCTCAATACAGGGGCCACCTATAATTCACCCCTCCACTTT. Its protein is CASLNTGATYNSPLHF.

This clone was recorded once. This chain connects TRBV6-1 to TRBJ2-2; TRBD2 aligns across 9 bases. Unmatched junction bases numbered 11, after V lost 1 base and J lost 5 bases. The CDR3 is 18 residues long. Per germline, CDR1 MNHNS and CDR2 SASEGT. This CDR3 reads CASSEEGGLAGRTGELFF. DNA for the CDR3: TGTGCCAGCAGTGAAGAAGGTGGGCTAGCGGGGCGTACCGGGGAGCTGTTTTTT.

The chain combines TRBV28 with TRBJ2-2; a weak D match, TRBD1 (5 bases). V was trimmed by 0 bases and J by 5 bases, leaving 7 bases between them. Germline V gene data show CDR1 as MDHEN and CDR2 as SYDVKM. There are 14 residues in the CDR3. This CDR3 reads CASSLWGLTGELFF. As DNA, the CDR3 is TGTGCCAGCAGTTTATGGGGGCTTACCGGGGAGCTGTTTTTT.

This clone was observed a few times. The gene calls are TRBV10-1 and TRBJ2-2; D may be TRBD1 (6 bases). Trimming pared 2 bases from V and 8 bases from J, leaving 9 bases between. The germline CDR1 and CDR2 sequences are WNHNN and SYGVQD (reference sequence). The CDR3 extends over 13 amino acids. The chain's CDR3 is CASSERGLGELFF. CDR3 nucleotides: TGCGCCAGCAGTGAGAGGGGGTTGGGGGAGCTGTTTTTT.